This is a list of T cell receptor beta chains from one sample in a study of cytomegalovirus exposure and HLA in healthy donors. The assay was immunoSEQ multiplex PCR, and TCRdb's table has in-frame clones only and misses some. The repertoire holds roughly 200,000 clones, 70% to 85% seen once, with 3.7% in the top ten. Specimen: PBMCs. These receptors all come from an older woman in good health and CMV-seropositive. CDR3s include the opening cysteine and the closing phenylalanine or tryptophan. A D gene is named only where the DNA matches it firmly. Size values are once, few and many counts, or a class for expanded clones, and some rows have none.

-	TRBJ1-4	-	TRBV5-1	CASSPGRGAGEKLFF	TGCGCCAGCAGCCCGGGACGGGGGGCTGGTGAAAAACTGTTTTTT
few	TRBJ2-5	TRBD2	TRBV7-2	CASSLGLAGSETQYF	TGTGCCAGCAGCTTGGGACTAGCGGGCTCAGAGACCCAGTACTTC
-	TRBJ1-6	-	TRBV19	CASSVQGSYNSPLHF	TGTGCCAGTAGCGTACAGGGTTCCTATAATTCACCCCTCCACTTT
-	TRBJ2-3	TRBD2	TRBV6-4	CASSVTSGGCTDTQYF	TGTGCCAGCAGTGTTACTAGCGGGGGGTGCACAGATACGCAGTATTTT
-	TRBJ2-1	-	TRBV19	CASSALEASSEQFF	TGTGCCAGTAGTGCCCTGGAGGCTTCCAGTGAGCAGTTCTTC
-	TRBJ1-5	-	TRBV28	CASSPTYSNQPQHF	TGTGCCAGCAGCCCAACATATAGCAATCAGCCCCAGCATTTT
-	TRBJ1-1	-	TRBV28	CASSLRGQEAFF	TGTGCCAGCAGTTTGCGTGGACAGGAAGCTTTCTTT
-	TRBJ2-5	-	TRBV27	CASSSSGAETQYF	TGTGCCAGCAGTTCATCAGGGGCAGAGACCCAGTACTTC
-	TRBJ1-4	-	TRBV7-8	CASSSLDSSNEKLFF	TGTGCCAGCAGCTCCTTGGACAGCTCTAATGAAAAACTGTTTTTT
-	TRBJ2-1	-	TRBV27	CASILLPAGEQFF	TGTGCCAGCATCCTTCTACCCGCGGGTGAGCAGTTCTTC
-	TRBJ1-2	TRBD1	TRBV5-6	CASSSDRGPYGYTF	TGTGCCAGCAGCTCGGACAGGGGACCCTATGGCTACACCTTC
-	TRBJ2-7	-	TRBV21-1	CASSKVPRSYEQYF	TGTGCCAGCAGCAAAGTTCCGCGTTCCTACGAGCAGTACTTC
-	TRBJ2-3	TRBD2	TRBV5-1	CASSLEPLAGSTDTQYF	TGCGCCAGCAGCTTGGAGCCCCTAGCGGGAAGCACAGATACGCAGTATTTT
-	TRBJ2-1	-	TRBV21-1	CASSLTSTPYNEQFF	TGTGCCAGCAGCTTGACTAGCACACCCTACAATGAGCAGTTCTTC
-	TRBJ1-3	-	TRBV2	CASIGTKGNTIYF	TGTGCCAGCATCGGGACAAAAGGAAACACCATATATTTT
once	TRBJ2-3	TRBD1	TRBV27	CASRHLTGGPDTQYF	TGTGCCAGCCGACATTTGACAGGGGGCCCAGATACGCAGTATTTT
-	TRBJ2-5	-	TRBV6-5	CASSYSNTGVRETQYF	TGTGCCAGCAGTTACTCGAACACCGGGGTTCGGGAGACCCAGTACTTC
-	TRBJ2-5	TRBD2	TRBV7-2	CASSLGFGWGGETQYF	TGTGCCAGCAGCTTAGGTTTTGGGTGGGGGGGAGAGACCCAGTACTTC
once	TRBJ2-3	TRBD1	TRBV28	CASSFPQGAEDTQYF	TGTGCCAGCAGTTTTCCGCAGGGGGCGGAAGATACGCAGTATTTT
-	TRBJ1-2	TRBD1	TRBV10-3	CAISDRGLYGYTF	TGTGCCATCAGCGACAGGGGATTGTATGGCTACACCTTC